The 3 T cell receptor delta chains in this list originate from one sample, sequenced in a study of Vδ1+ human thymocytes. Study results and caveats: Thymic TRG and TRD repertoires appeared highly polyclonal, with Gaussian CDR3 length distributions.

Sequences come from RNA converted to cDNA by reverse transcription. CDR3 amplicons came from multiplex PCR with pooled V-gene forward and constant-region reverse primers. TCRdb re-called the multiplex PCR reads with CATT. The sample contains around 56,000 delta-chain clones, less than 15% of which appear only once. For these TCRs, the target antigens are not known. The sequencing sample was made of Vdelta1+ gamma-delta thymocytes from the thymus. The sample's subset: FACS-sorted CD3+ TCRalphabeta- TCRVdelta1+ TCRVdelta2- thymocytes. Receptors were obtained from a girl under two years old who had congenital heart surgery.

This clone was seen only a few times. The chain uses TRDV1 and TRDJ1; maybe TRDD3 (10 bases). Germline values: CDR1 TSWWSYY, CDR2 QGS. Trimming took off 0 bases at V and 3 bases at J, with 32 bases between the two ends. The CDR3 runs 22 residues. The CDR3 bases are TGTGCTCTTGGGGAACTAGGATCCCTTCCTACGGATTACTGGGGGATTGCCGATAAACTCATCTTT. It encodes CALGELGSLPTDYWGIADKLIF.

J is TRDJ1 and V is TRDV1, with TRDD3 matching over 8 bases. The CDR3 extends over 20 amino acids. Per the germline V gene, CDR1 is TSWWSYY and CDR2 is QGS. With V trimmed by 8 bases and J by 0 bases, 23 bases remained unmatched. The DNA of the CDR3 is TGTGCTCTTTGCCCCCGGGTCTACCCTACTGGGGGTCGTGACACCGATAAACTCATCTTT. Protein product: CALCPRVYPTGGRDTDKLIF.

The chain combines TRDV1 with TRDJ1; 7 nucleotides match TRDD3. The V gene end was trimmed by 2 bases and the J gene end by 5 bases; junction bases not matched to a gene: 26. CDR1 is TSWWSYY and CDR2 is QGS in the germline V gene. The CDR3 loop spans 21 amino acids. The CDR3 loop is CALGELLASQKSWGYKDKLIF. CDR3 DNA sequence: TGTGCTCTTGGGGAATTACTTGCCTCTCAAAAGTCCTGGGGGTATAAGGATAAACTCATCTTT.